This TCR beta chain emerged from a study of cytomegalovirus exposure and HLA in healthy donors. Whole-study context: Falling in the Caucasian-associated ancestry cluster were about 80% of some 400 genotyped donors.

This clone was counted a few times. Its antigen is not identified. This CDR3 is 14 amino acids long. The V end lost 0 bases, the J end lost 10 bases, and 15 bases lay between the germline ends. CDR1 is LGHNA and CDR2 is YSLEER in the germline V gene. The study ran its PCR with 60 Vbeta and 13 Jbeta primers. Repertoires were generated with immunoSEQ multiplex PCR, while TCRdb's copy carries only in-frame clones and drops some. Here the sample spans roughly 63,000 clones, about 72% being singletons. Findings and caveats of the study: In an earlier analysis, most TCR beta V segments were productive about 90% or about 30% of the time. Across donors, presence/absence analyses took sequencing depth to be roughly uniform.

The rearrangement uses TRBV4-3 and TRBJ1-1; weak D call: TRBD1 (5 bases). Sequenced material: PBMCs. This TCR was recovered from a man aged 45-60 years in good health and CMV-seropositive. CDR3 protein: CASSQERSGRGAFF. CDR3 in DNA: TGCGCCAGCAGCCAAGAGCGATCAGGGCGTGGAGCTTTCTTT.